The 10 T cell receptor beta chains listed next were all sequenced from one sample in a study of sequential checkpoint blockade in melanoma. The protocol was immunoSEQ multiplex PCR, while the TCRdb copy is restricted to in-frame clones and leaves out a portion. The repertoire includes 30,000 to 40,000 clones, roughly 88% of them detected once, and 9.5% to 15% sits in the top ten. Specified treatment: randomized to nivolumab then ipilimumab (arm A) or the reverse (arm B). Sequencing used CD8+ T cells sorted from blood (inferred from file names), obtained from a patient given nivolumab and ipilimumab in sequence. The receptors were sampled from a human donor with melanoma.

The chain is built from TRBV7-9 and TRBJ2-1; 8 bases are a match to TRBD2. Germline V gives CDR1 SEHNR, CDR2 FQNEAQ (reference sequence). CDR3 length: 15 amino acids. Trimming at V came to 4 bases and at J to 5 bases, leaving 7 bases not matched to a gene. The CDR3 spells CASSSSGSPDNEQFF. In nucleotides, the CDR3 is TGTGCCAGCAGCTCAAGCGGGAGCCCCGACAATGAGCAGTTCTTC.

The chain employs TRBV10-3 and TRBJ1-1; D remains ambiguous. The CDR3 spans 13 residues. Trimming stripped 5 bases from V and 2 bases from J, with 9 bases between. CDR1 is ENHRY and CDR2 is SYGVKD in the germline V gene. The CDR3 is CAISPEGNTEAFF. The CDR3 DNA sequence: TGTGCCATCAGTCCGGAGGGAAACACTGAAGCTTTCTTT.

V and J are TRBV9 and TRBJ2-2; a possible D gene is TRBD1 (6 bases). V was clipped by 3 bases and J by 6 bases, with 21 bases between them. The CDR3 spans 17 residues. Germline V gene data show CDR1 as SGDLS and CDR2 as YYNGEE. The CDR3 spells CASSAYENYRAPGELFF. The CDR3, as DNA: TGTGCCAGCAGCGCTTACGAGAATTACAGGGCCCCCGGGGAGCTGTTTTTT.

Notes on this clone: An end of the junction does not agree with germline; a read error may underlie this. This chain connects TRBV5-5 to TRBJ2-7, with 9 bases lining up with TRBD1. The germline CDR1 and CDR2 sequences are SGHKS and YYEKEE (reference sequence). The CDR3 has 15 residues. For the CDR3, the DNA is TGTGCCAGCAGCTTGGACCCGGGACAGGGCTTTTGGGCCCTCTTC. Encoded protein: CASSLDPGQGFWALF.

The chain has TRBV7-9 and TRBJ1-5; 9 nucleotides agree with TRBD1. Trimming removed 5 bases from V and 4 bases from J; junction bases left unmatched: 6. Germline V gene data show CDR1 as SEHNR and CDR2 as FQNEAQ (reference sequence). This CDR3 comprises 15 residues. The CDR3 region has the DNA TGTGCCAGCAGCCCTGACAGGGGGAGTAATCAGCCCCAGCATTTT. Amino acid sequence: CASSPDRGSNQPQHF. The full variable domain, rest sourced from reference TRBV7-9 and TRBJ1-5, is DTGVSQNPRHKITKRGQNVTFRCDPISEHNRLYWYRQTLGQGPEFLTYFQNEAQLEKSRLLSDRFSAERPKGSFSTLEIQRTEQGDSAMYLCASSPDRGSNQPQHFGDGTRLSIL.

V usage is TRBV7-6 and J usage is TRBJ2-5, with TRBD1 as a possible D gene (6 bases). The germline V and J ends were trimmed by 5 bases and 2 bases, with 9 bases remaining between them. CDR3 length equals 13 residues. CDR1 and CDR2 from the germline V gene are SGHVS and FNYEAQ. This chain's CDR3 is CASSQGNQETQYF. The DNA for the CDR3 is TGTGCCAGCAGCCAGGGGAATCAAGAGACCCAGTACTTC.

The chain carries TRBV11-2 and TRBJ2-1; 7 bases are shared with TRBD1. The CDR3 loop spans 16 amino acids. Germline assignment: CDR1 SGHAT and CDR2 FQNNGV. V shed 1 base, J shed 1 base, and the junction held 4 bases outside the gene matches. CDR3 coding DNA: TGTGCCAGCAGCTTAGTGGGCAGGGGGTCCTACAATGAGCAGTTCTTC. This gives the protein CASSLVGRGSYNEQFF.

This clone has just one count. The gene calls are TRBV7-3 and TRBJ2-2, with TRBD1 matching 7 bases. The CDR3 loop spans 13 amino acids. Per germline, CDR1 SGHTA and CDR2 FQGTGA. Trimming removed 5 bases from V and 5 bases from J; junction bases left unmatched: 2. The CDR3 DNA reads TGTGCCAGCAGCCCACAGGGGACCGGGGAGCTGTTTTTT. Its protein product is CASSPQGTGELFF.

CDR3 loop: CASSARTGVVNTEAFF. CDR3 coding DNA: TGTGCCAGCAGTGCCAGGACAGGGGTTGTGAACACTGAAGCTTTCTTT. The rearrangement joins TRBV2 to TRBJ1-1, with 9 positions matching TRBD1. V was clipped by 4 bases and J by 0 bases; unmatched bases: 6. CDR1 SNHLY and CDR2 FYNNEI come from the germline V gene. The length of the CDR3 is 16 residues.

J is TRBJ2-2 and V is TRBV19, with TRBD2 identical over 9 bases. Trimming took 0 bases from V and 4 from J; bases not matched to a gene: 6. Germline V gene sequence: CDR1 LNHDA, CDR2 SQIVND (reference sequence). This CDR3 is built from 17 residues. Here the CDR3 reads CASSIDLASGVTGELFF. CDR3 in DNA: TGTGCCAGTAGTATAGATCTGGCTAGCGGGGTCACCGGGGAGCTGTTTTTT.